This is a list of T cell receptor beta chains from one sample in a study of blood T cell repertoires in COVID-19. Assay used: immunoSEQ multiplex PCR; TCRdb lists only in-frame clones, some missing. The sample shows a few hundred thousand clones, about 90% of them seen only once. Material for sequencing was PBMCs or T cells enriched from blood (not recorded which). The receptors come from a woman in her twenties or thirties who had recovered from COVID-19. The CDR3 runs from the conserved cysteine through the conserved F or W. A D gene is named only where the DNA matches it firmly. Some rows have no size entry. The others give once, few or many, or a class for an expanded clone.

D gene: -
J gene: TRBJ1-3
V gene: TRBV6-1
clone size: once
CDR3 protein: CASSESAHSGNTIYF
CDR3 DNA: TGTGCCAGCAGTGAGTCTGCGCACTCTGGAAACACCATATATTTT

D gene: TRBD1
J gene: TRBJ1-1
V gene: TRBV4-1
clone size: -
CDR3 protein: CASSHLGQGDTEAFF
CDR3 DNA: TGCGCCAGCAGCCACCTAGGACAGGGAGACACTGAAGCTTTCTTT

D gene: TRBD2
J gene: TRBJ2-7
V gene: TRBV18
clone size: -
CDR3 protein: CASSPLAGAYEQYF
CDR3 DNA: TGTGCCAGCTCACCACTAGCGGGTGCCTACGAGCAGTACTTC

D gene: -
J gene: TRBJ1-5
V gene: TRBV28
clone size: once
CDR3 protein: CASSVYGNQPQHF
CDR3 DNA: TGTGCCAGCAGCGTTTACGGGAATCAGCCCCAGCATTTT

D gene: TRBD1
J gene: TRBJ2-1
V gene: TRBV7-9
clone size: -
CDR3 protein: CASSFSGTGSNEQFF
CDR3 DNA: TGTGCCAGCAGCTTCTCCGGGACAGGGAGCAATGAGCAGTTCTTC

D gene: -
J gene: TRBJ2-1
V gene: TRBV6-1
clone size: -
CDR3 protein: CASSELYDNEQFF
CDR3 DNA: TGTGCCAGCAGTGAGCTATACGACAATGAGCAGTTCTTC

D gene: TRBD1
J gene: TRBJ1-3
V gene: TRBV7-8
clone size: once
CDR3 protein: CASSSWTGGSGNTIYF
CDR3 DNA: TGTGCCAGCAGCTCGTGGACAGGGGGTTCTGGAAACACCATATATTTT

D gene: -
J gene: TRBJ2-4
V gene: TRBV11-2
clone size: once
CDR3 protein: CASSSAGTNIQYF
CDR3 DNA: TGTGCCAGCAGCTCGGCGGGAACCAACATTCAGTACTTC

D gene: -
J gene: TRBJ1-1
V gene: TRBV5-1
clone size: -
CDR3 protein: CASSFLDRNTEAFF
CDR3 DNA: TGCGCCAGCAGCTTTCTCGACAGGAACACTGAAGCTTTCTTT

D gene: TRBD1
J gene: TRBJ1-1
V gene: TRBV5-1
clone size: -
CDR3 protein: CASSLVGGGTEAFF
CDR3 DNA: TGCGCCAGCAGCTTGGTAGGGGGCGGAACTGAAGCTTTCTTT

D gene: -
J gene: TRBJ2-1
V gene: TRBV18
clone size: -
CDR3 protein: CASSPRENPYNEQFF
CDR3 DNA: TGTGCCAGCTCACCTCGGGAGAACCCCTACAATGAGCAGTTCTTC

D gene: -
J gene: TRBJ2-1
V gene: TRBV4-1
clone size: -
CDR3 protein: CASSPRRASDNEQFF
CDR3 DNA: TGCGCCAGCAGCCCTCGGAGGGCATCCGACAATGAGCAGTTCTTC

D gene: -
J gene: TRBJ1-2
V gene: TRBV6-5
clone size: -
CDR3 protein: CASRLGEGIYGYTF
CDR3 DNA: TGTGCCAGCAGACTGGGGGAGGGTATCTATGGCTACACCTTC

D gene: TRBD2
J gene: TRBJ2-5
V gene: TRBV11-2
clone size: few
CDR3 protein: CASSLERTSWETQYF
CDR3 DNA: TGTGCCAGCAGCTTAGAGAGGACTAGCTGGGAGACCCAGTACTTC

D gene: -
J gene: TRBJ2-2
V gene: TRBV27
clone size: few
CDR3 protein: CASSLSRLVNTGELFF
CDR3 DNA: TGTGCCAGCAGTTTAAGCAGGCTCGTTAACACCGGGGAGCTGTTTTTT

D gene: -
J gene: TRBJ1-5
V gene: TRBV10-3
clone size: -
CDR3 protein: CAISEQGDQPQHF
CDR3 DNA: TGTGCCATCAGTGAGCAGGGTGATCAGCCCCAGCATTTT

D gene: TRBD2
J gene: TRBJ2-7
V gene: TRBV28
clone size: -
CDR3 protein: CASSSPGTSGRSYEQYF
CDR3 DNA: TGTGCCAGCAGTTCCCCCGGGACTAGCGGGCGCTCCTACGAGCAGTACTTC

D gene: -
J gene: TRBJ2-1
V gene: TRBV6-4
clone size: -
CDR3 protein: CASSDSGRTEQFF
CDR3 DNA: TGTGCCAGCAGTGACTCGGGGAGGACTGAGCAGTTCTTC

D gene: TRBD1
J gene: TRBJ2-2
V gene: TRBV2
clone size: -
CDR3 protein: CASSATRDRATGELFF
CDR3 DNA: TGTGCCAGCAGTGCAACTCGGGACAGGGCCACCGGGGAGCTGTTTTTT

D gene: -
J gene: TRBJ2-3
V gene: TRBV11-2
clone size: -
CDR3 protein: CASSLDPSTDTQYF
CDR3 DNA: TGTGCCAGCAGCTTAGATCCTAGCACAGATACGCAGTATTTT

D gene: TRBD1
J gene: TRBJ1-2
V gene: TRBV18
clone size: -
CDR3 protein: CASSYGTGHGYTF
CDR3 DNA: TGTGCCAGCTCCTACGGGACAGGGCATGGCTACACCTTC

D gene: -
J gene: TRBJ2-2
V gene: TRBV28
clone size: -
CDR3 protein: CASSSRASGELFF
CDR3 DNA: TGTGCCAGCAGTTCCAGGGCTTCAGGGGAGCTGTTTTTT

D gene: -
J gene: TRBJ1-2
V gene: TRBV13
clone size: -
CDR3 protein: CASSLTYNYGYTF
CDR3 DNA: TGTGCCAGCAGCTTAACATACAACTATGGCTACACCTTC

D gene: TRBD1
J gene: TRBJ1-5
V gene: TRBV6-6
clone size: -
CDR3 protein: CASSPRDRGPYSNQPQHF
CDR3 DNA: TGTGCCAGCAGTCCCCGGGACAGGGGTCCGTATAGCAATCAGCCCCAGCATTTT

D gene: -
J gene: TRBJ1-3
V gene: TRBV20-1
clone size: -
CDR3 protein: CSASISTSGNTIYF
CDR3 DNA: TGCAGTGCTAGTATCAGTACCTCTGGAAACACCATATATTTT

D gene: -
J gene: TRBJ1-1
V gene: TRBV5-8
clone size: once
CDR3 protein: CASVTWGGTEAFF
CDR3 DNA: TGTGCCAGCGTTACTTGGGGGGGCACTGAAGCTTTCTTT

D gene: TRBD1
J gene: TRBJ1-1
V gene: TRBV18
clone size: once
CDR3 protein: CASSRGTGGGTEAFF
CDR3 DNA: TGTGCCAGCTCACGAGGGACAGGCGGGGGCACTGAAGCTTTCTTT

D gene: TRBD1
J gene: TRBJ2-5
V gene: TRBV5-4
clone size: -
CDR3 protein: CASSRDREGTQYF
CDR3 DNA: TGTGCCAGCAGCCGAGACAGGGAAGGGACCCAGTACTTC

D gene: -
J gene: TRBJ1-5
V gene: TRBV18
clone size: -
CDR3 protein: CASSPTDRSQPQHF
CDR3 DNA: TGTGCCAGCTCACCGACGGACAGAAGTCAGCCCCAGCATTTT

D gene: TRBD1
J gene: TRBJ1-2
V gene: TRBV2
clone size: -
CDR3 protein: CASSGEILRGLIYGYTF
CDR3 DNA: TGTGCCAGCAGCGGCGAAATCCTCAGGGGGCTGATCTATGGCTACACCTTC

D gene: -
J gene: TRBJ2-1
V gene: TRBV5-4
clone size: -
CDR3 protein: CASSRSQNEQFF
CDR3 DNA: TGTGCCAGCAGCCGATCACAAAATGAGCAGTTCTTC

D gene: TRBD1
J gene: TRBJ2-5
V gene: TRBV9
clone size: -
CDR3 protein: CASSVEEQGTQRTQYF
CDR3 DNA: TGTGCCAGCAGCGTAGAAGAACAGGGGACGCAAAGGACCCAGTACTTC

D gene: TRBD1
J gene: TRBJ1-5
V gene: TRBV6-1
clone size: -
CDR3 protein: CASSARWTGNSNQPQHF
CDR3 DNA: TGTGCCAGCAGTGCCCGGTGGACAGGGAATAGCAATCAGCCCCAGCATTTT

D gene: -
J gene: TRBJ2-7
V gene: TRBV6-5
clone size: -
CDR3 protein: CASRGPLGEQYF
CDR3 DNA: TGTGCCAGCAGGGGCCCCCTTGGAGAGCAGTACTTC

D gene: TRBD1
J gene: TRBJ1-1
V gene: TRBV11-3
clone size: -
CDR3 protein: CASSRDRGTEAFF
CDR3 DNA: TGTGCCAGCAGCCGTGACAGGGGCACTGAAGCTTTCTTT

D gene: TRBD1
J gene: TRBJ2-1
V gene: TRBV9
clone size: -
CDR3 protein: CASSLRTGRDNEQFF
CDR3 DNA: TGTGCCAGCAGCCTACGGACAGGGCGAGACAATGAGCAGTTCTTC

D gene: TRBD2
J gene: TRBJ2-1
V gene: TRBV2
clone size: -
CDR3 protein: CASSEPGLVSYNEQFF
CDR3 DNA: TGTGCCAGCAGTGAACCGGGACTAGTCTCCTACAATGAGCAGTTCTTC

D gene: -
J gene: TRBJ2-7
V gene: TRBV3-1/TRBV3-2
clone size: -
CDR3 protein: CASSQGLPARGFDEQYF
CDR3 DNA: TGTGCCAGCAGCCAAGGACTCCCGGCCAGGGGTTTCGACGAGCAGTACTTC

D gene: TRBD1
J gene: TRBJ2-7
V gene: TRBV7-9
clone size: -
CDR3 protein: CASSGTGGPYEQYF
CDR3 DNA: TGTGCCAGCAGCGGGACAGGGGGCCCTTACGAGCAGTACTTC

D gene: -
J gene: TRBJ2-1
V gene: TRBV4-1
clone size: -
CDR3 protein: CASSHSVSYNEQFF
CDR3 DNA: TGCGCCAGCAGCCATAGCGTATCTTACAATGAGCAGTTCTTC

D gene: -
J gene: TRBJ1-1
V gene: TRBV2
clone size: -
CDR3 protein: CASSVLGGVTEAFF
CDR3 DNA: TGTGCCAGCAGTGTCCTGGGAGGGGTTACTGAAGCTTTCTTT

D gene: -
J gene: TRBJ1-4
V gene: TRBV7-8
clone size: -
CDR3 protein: CASSHPREGSIRGFGKLFF
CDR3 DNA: TGTGCCAGCAGCCACCCGCGGGAGGGGAGTATTAGAGGGTTCGGAAAACTGTTTTTT

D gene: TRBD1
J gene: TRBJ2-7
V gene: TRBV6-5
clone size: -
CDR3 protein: CASSGTGEKPEQYF
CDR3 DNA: TGTGCCAGCAGCGGAACAGGGGAAAAGCCCGAGCAGTACTTC

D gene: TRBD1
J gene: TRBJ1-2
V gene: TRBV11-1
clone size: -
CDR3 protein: CASSPTGGNYGYTF
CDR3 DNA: TGTGCCAGCAGCCCCACAGGGGGAAACTATGGCTACACCTTC

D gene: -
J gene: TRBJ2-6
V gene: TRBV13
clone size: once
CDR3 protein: CASSLGYSGANVLTF
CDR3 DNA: TGTGCCAGCAGCTTAGGTTACTCTGGGGCCAACGTCCTGACTTTC